Below, 9 T cell receptor beta chains from the same sample are listed, as sequenced in a study of T-cell reconstitution after alpha-beta-depleted transplantation in children. Unique molecular identifiers were incorporated during preparation of the TCRbeta library. TCRdb independently ran MiXCR on the PCR reads; one entry per CDR3 protein. The table has 500,000 to 750,000 distinct CDR3 sequences, 10% to 15% seen once. This sample comprised PBMCs, mostly from graft donor cells, obtained 360 days after TCRalphabeta/CD19-depleted stem cell transplant. These receptors all stem from a male patient between 5 and 17 years old who had a stem cell transplant for acute myeloid leukemia, so the T cells may come from the graft donor.

The V and J genes are TRBV10-3 and TRBJ2-3; TRBD2 matches at 10 bases. Germline CDR1 is ENHRY and CDR2 is SYGVKD. There are 16 residues in the CDR3. V was pared by 5 bases and J by 5 bases, with 10 bases of the junction left unmatched. For the CDR3, the DNA is TGTGCCATCAGTTCTGTAGCGGGAGGTGGAGGAGATACGCAGTATTTT. The encoded protein is CAISSVAGGGGDTQYF.

The V gene is TRBV28, the J gene TRBJ2-7, with 9 bases aligning to TRBD1. The CDR3 consists of 15 residues. Looked up from germline, CDR1 is MDHEN and CDR2 is SYDVKM. V gave up 6 bases and J gave up 4 bases; unmatched junction bases: 10. In DNA, the CDR3 is TGTGCCAGCAGACCGGGACAGGGTGTTATGTACGAGCAGTACTTC. Amino acids: CASRPGQGVMYEQYF.

J is TRBJ1-4 and V is TRBV12-3 or TRBV12-4; 7 bases are shared with TRBD1. The V and J ends lost 6 bases and 4 bases, in that order; junction bases with no gene match: 8. CDR3 length equals 15 residues. CDR3 region: CASSSGQQDNEKLFF. CDR3 sequence (DNA): TGTGCCAGCAGCTCGGGACAGCAAGATAATGAAAAACTGTTTTTT.

This clonotype has a handful of counts. The chain links TRBV11-1 to TRBJ2-1; the D gene is possibly TRBD2 (5 bases). The germline V gene encodes CDR1 SGHAT and CDR2 FQDESV (reference sequence). This CDR3 comprises 19 residues. V gave up 5 bases and J gave up 0 bases, with 23 bases separating them. The chain's CDR3 is CASSHGLLLTLSSYNEQFF. CDR3 DNA sequence: TGTGCCAGCAGCCATGGACTCCTACTTACGTTGAGCTCCTACAATGAGCAGTTCTTC.

This chain connects TRBV7-6 to TRBJ2-7, with 12 bases lining up with TRBD1. The CDR3 is 16 residues long. J lost 4 bases, V lost 5 bases, and 9 bases had no gene match. Germline V lookup: CDR1 SGHVS, CDR2 FNYEAQ. The CDR3 loop is CASSPTGTGGLYEQYF. In DNA, the CDR3 is TGTGCCAGCAGCCCCACCGGGACAGGGGGCCTGTACGAGCAGTACTTC. Variable domain in full (rest from reference TRBV7-6 and TRBJ2-7): GAGVSQSPRYKVTKRGQDVALRCDPISGHVSLYWYRQALGQGPEFLTYFNYEAQQDKSGLPNDRFSAERPEGSISTLTIQRTEQRDSAMYRCASSPTGTGGLYEQYFGPGTRLTVT.

This clonotype was seen only a few times. This chain uses TRBV5-1 with TRBJ2-1; tentative D call: TRBD1 (6 bases). Germline lookup yields CDR1 SGHRS and CDR2 YFSETQ. V was pared by 2 bases and J by 8 bases, with 20 bases between. This CDR3 is 16 amino acids long. CDR3 DNA sequence: TGCGCCAGCAGCTTCAACAGGGATCCTGGGTTCGATGAGCAGTTCTTC. It translates to CASSFNRDPGFDEQFF.

CDR3 sequence: CSASGSGRNEQFF. The CDR3 region has the DNA TGCAGTGCTAGCGGGAGTGGGCGCAATGAGCAGTTCTTC. The J gene is TRBJ2-1, the V gene TRBV20-1; D is perhaps TRBD2 (6 bases). V lost 3 bases and J 6 bases, leaving 12 bases between the germline ends. The CDR3 is 13 amino acids. Germline values: CDR1 DFQATT, CDR2 SNEGSKA (reference sequence).

This clonotype was picked up many times. The chain combines TRBV7-6 with TRBJ2-1; D is undetermined. The germline V and J ends were trimmed by 6 bases and 4 bases, with 16 bases remaining between them. This CDR3 region has 15 residues. Germline V gene data show CDR1 as SGHVS and CDR2 as FNYEAQ. CDR3 nucleotide sequence: TGTGCCAGCAGAGCCGACATCCCGGAGTACAATGAGCAGTTCTTC. Amino acids: CASRADIPEYNEQFF.

V gene TRBV20-1 combines with J gene TRBJ2-7, with TRBD2 matching 9 bases. After removal of 4 bases from V and 0 bases from J, the junction contained 4 bases not matched to a gene. The CDR3 sequence is 14 residues long. CDR1 DFQATT and CDR2 SNEGSKA come from the germline V gene (reference sequence). Here the CDR3 DNA reads TGCAGTGCTAAACTAGCGGGCTTCTCCTACGAGCAGTACTTC. As protein: CSAKLAGFSYEQYF.